This T cell receptor beta chain was sequenced for a study of early T cells in non-severe SARS-CoV-2 infection. Study summary: Chains stayed unpaired after sequencing of bulk RNA from unsorted whole blood. Study-wide findings and caveats: CD4 and private specificities were missed by VDJdb matching, which favored anti-spike CD8 responses.

MiXCR, applied by TCRdb to the 5' RACE reads, yields one record per CDR3 protein. This sample has fewer than 130,000 distinct CDR3 sequences, with around 12% found just once. A remark on this clonotype: The antigen remains undetermined.

The trim removed 3 bases at V and 0 bases at J, leaving 5 bases unmatched. CDR1 is KGHSH and CDR2 is LQKENI in the germline V gene. This CDR3 is built from 16 residues. The sample consisted of whole blood, taken at baseline. This TCR derives from an adult who was a healthcare worker with PCR-confirmed SARS-CoV-2 infection or an uninfected control (not recorded which). The chain is built from TRBV18 and TRBJ1-3, with TRBD1 matching over 7 bases. The CDR3 loop is CASSPSQGSSGNTIYF. The CDR3 DNA follows: TGTGCCAGCTCACCTTCACAGGGGAGCTCTGGAAACACCATATATTTT.